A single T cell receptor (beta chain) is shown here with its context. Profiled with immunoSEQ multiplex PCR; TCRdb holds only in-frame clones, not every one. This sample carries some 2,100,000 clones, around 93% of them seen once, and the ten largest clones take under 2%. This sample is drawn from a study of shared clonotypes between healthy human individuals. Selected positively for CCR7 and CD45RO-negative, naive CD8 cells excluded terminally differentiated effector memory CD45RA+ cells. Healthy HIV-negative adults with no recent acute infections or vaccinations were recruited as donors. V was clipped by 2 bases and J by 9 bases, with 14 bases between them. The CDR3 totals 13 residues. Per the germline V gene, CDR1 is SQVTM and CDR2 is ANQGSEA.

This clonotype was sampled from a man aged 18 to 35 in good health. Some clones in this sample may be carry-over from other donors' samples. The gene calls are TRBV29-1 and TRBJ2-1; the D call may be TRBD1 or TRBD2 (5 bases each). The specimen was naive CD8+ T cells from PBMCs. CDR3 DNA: TGCAGCGTTGAATCGTCGGGACCGCCTGAGCAGTTCTTC. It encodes CSVESSGPPEQFF.